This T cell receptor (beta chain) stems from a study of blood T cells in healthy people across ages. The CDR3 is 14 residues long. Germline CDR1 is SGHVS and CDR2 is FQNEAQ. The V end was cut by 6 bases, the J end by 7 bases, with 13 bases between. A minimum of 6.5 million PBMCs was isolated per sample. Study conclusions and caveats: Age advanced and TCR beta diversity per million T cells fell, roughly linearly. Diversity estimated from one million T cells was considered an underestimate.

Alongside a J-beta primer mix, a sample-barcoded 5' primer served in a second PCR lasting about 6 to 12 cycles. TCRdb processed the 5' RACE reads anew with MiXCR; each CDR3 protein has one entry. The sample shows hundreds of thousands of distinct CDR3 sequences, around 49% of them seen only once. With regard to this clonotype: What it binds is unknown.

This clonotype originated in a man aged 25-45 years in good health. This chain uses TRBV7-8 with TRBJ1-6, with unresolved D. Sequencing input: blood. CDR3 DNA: TGTGCCAGCAGTCGTGGCAGAGGGAATTCACCCCTCCACTTT. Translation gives CASSRGRGNSPLHF.